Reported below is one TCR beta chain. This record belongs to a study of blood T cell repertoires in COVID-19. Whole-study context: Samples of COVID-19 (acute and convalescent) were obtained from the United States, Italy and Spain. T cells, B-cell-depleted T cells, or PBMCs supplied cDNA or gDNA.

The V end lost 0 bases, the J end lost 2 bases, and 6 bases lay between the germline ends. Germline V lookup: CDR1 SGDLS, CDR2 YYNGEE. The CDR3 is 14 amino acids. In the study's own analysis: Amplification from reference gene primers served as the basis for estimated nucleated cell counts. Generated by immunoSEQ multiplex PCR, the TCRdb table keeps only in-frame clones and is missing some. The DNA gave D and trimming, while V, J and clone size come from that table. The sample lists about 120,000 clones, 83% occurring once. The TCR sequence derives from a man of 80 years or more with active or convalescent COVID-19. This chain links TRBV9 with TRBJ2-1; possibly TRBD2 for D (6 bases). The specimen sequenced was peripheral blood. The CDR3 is CASSVGLAYNEQFF. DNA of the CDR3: TGTGCCAGCAGCGTAGGACTAGCCTACAATGAGCAGTTCTTC.